The present T cell receptor (beta chain) was sequenced within a study of vaccination effects on CD4 cells after COVID-19. Turning to the study itself: Two-dose vaccination with either BNT162b2 or mRNA-1273 was given to the participants.

In the case of this clone: Its antigen remains unknown.

Trimming took 1 base from V and 0 from J, leaving 9 bases between them. In germline, CDR1 is SGHNT, CDR2 YENEEA. The CDR3 is 16 amino acids. The table came from immunoSEQ multiplex PCR; TCRdb's copy has only in-frame clones and leaves some out. The sample holds about 20,000 clones, approximately 72% seen once. The ViraFEST assay expanded antigen-specific CD4+ T cells with viral peptide pools before sequencing. Culture lasted roughly 9 days before CD4+ T cell isolation. Vaccinees lacked prior SARS-CoV-2 infection and tested negative for nucleocapsid antibodies. The gene calls are TRBV11-3 and TRBJ2-2, with D perhaps TRBD1 (6 bases). Specimen: CD4+ T cells from PBMCs cultured with HCoV-NL63 spike peptides, collected before COVID-19 vaccination. This receptor was identified in a human donor who received a COVID-19 vaccine. CDR3 in DNA: TGTGCCAGCAGCTTAGGTGGGGGCCCGAACACCGGGGAGCTGTTTTTT. Amino acid sequence: CASSLGGGPNTGELFF.